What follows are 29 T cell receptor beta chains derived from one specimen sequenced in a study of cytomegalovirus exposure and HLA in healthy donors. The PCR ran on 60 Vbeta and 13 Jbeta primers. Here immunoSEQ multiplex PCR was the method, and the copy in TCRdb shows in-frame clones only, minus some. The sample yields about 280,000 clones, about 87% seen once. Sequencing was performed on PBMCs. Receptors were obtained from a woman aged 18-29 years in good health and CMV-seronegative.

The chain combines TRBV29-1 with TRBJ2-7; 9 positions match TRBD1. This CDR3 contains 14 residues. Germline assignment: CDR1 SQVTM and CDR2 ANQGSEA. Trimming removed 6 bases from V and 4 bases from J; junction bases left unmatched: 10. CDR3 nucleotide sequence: TGCAGCGTCGCTCCCCGGACAGGGGCGTACGAGCAGTACTTC. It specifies CSVAPRTGAYEQYF.

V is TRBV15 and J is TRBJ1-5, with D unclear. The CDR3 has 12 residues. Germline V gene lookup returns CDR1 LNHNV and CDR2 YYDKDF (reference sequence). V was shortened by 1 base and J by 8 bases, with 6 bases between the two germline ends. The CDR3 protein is CATSRAREPQHF. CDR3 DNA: TGTGCCACCAGCAGAGCCCGGGAGCCCCAGCATTTT.

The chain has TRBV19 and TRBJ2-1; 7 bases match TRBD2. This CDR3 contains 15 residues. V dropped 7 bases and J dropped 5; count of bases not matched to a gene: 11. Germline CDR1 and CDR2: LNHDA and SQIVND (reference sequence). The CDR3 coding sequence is TGTGCCAGTAACCAACTGGCGGGGGTTAACAATGAGCAGTTCTTC. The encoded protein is CASNQLAGVNNEQFF.

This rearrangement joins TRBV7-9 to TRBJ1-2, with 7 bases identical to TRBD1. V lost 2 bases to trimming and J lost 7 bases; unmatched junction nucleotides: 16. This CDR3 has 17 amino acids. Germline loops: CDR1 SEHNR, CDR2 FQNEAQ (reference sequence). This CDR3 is CASSLTSDRAQTGGYTF. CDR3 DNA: TGTGCCAGCAGCTTAACCTCCGACAGGGCCCAGACCGGTGGCTACACCTTC.

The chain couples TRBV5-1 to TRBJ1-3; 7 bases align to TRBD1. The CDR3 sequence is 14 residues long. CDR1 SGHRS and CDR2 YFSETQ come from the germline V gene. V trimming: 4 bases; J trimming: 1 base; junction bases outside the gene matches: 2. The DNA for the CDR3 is TGCGCCAGCAGCCCGGACAGGTCTGGAAACACCATATATTTT. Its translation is CASSPDRSGNTIYF. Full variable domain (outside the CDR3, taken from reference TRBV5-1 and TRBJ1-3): KAGVTQTPRYLIKTRGQQVTLSCSPISGHRSVSWYQQTPGQGLQFLFEYFSETQRNKGNFPGRFSGRQFSNSRSEMNVSTLELGDSALYLCASSPDRSGNTIYFGEGSWLTVV.

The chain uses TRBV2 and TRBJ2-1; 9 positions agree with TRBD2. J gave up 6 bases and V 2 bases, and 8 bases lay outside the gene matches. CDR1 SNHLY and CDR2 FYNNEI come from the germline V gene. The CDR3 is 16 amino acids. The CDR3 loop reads CASSESVAGDSNEQFF. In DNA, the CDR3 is TGTGCCAGCAGTGAATCCGTAGCGGGGGACAGCAATGAGCAGTTCTTC.

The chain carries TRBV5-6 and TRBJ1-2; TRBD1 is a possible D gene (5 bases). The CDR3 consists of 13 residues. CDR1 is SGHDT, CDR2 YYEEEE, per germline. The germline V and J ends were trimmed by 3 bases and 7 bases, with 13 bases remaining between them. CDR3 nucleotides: TGTGCCAGCAGCTGGTGGGGCTCCGGTGGCTACACCTTC. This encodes CASSWWGSGGYTF.

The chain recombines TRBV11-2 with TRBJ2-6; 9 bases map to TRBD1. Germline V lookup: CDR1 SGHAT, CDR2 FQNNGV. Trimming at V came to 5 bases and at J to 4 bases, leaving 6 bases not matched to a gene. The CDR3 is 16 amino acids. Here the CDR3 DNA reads TGTGCCAGCAGCCCCGGGACAGGGTACGGGGCCAACGTCCTGACTTTC. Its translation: CASSPGTGYGANVLTF. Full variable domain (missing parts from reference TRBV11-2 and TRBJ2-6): EAGVAQSPRYKIIEKRQSVAFWCNPISGHATLYWYQQILGQGPKLLIQFQNNGVVDDSQLPKDRFSAERLKGVDSTLKIQPAKLEDSAVYLCASSPGTGYGANVLTFGAGSRLTVL.

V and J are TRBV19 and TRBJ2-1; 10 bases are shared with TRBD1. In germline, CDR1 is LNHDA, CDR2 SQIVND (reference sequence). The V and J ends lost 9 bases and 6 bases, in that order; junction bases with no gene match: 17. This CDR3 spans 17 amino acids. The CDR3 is CASAMGGTGVLGNEQFF. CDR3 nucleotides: TGTGCCAGCGCCATGGGAGGGACAGGGGTGCTTGGCAATGAGCAGTTCTTC.

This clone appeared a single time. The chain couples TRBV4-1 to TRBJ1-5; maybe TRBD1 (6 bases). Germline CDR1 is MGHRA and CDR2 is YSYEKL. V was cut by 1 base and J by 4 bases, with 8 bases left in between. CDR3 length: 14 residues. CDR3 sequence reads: CASSQAQGNQPQHF. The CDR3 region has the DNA TGCGCCAGCAGCCAAGCCCAGGGGAATCAGCCCCAGCATTTT.

The CDR3 nucleotides are TGCGCCAGCAGTGACCCGGCAGGGAAATCCTCCCAGGGGGAGCAGTACTTC. Its translation: CASSDPAGKSSQGEQYF. V and J are TRBV10-2 and TRBJ2-7, with D maybe TRBD1 (6 bases). There are 17 residues in the CDR3. V was clipped by 3 bases and J by 7 bases, with 25 bases between them. Germline CDR1 WSHSY, CDR2 SAAADI.

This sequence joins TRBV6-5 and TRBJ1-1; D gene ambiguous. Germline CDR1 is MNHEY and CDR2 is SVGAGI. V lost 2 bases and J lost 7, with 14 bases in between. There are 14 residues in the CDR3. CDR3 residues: CASSYIAEGGEAFF. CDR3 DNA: TGTGCCAGCAGTTACATTGCGGAGGGTGGTGAAGCTTTCTTT.

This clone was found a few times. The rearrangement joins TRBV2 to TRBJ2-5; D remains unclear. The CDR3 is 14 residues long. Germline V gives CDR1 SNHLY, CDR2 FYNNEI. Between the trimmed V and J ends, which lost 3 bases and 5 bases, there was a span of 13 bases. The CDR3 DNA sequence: TGTGCCAGCAGTGACCCCAGCGCTGCGGAGACCCAGTACTTC. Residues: CASSDPSAAETQYF.

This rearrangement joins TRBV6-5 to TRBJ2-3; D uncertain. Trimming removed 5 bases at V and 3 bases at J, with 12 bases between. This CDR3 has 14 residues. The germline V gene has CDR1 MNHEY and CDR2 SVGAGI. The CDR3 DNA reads TGTGCCAGCAGTCCCGGTCGTCCGACAGATACGCAGTATTTT. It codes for CASSPGRPTDTQYF.

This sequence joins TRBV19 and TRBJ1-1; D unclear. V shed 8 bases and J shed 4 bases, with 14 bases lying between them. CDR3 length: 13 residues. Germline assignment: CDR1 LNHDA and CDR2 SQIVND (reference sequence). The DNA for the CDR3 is TGTGCCAGTGTTAGGGTAGAGGGCACTGAAGCTTTCTTT. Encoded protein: CASVRVEGTEAFF. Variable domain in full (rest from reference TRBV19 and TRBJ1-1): DGGITQSPKYLFRKEGQNVTLSCEQNLNHDAMYWYRQDPGQGLRLIYYSQIVNDFQKGDIAEGYSVSREKKESFPLTVTSAQKNPTAFYLCASVRVEGTEAFFGQGTRLTVV.

CDR3 in DNA: TGCGCCAGCAGCGCCCCCGGGGGGTCCGGCGGGGAGCTGTTTTTT. This codes for CASSAPGGSGGELFF. This chain joins TRBV5-1 and TRBJ2-2, with 7 bases aligning to TRBD2. The CDR3 length is 15 residues. The V and J ends lost 4 bases and 7 bases, in that order; junction bases with no gene match: 10. CDR1 SGHRS and CDR2 YFSETQ come from the germline V gene. The variable domain in full, completed from reference TRBV5-1 and TRBJ2-2, reads KAGVTQTPRYLIKTRGQQVTLSCSPISGHRSVSWYQQTPGQGLQFLFEYFSETQRNKGNFPGRFSGRQFSNSRSEMNVSTLELGDSALYLCASSAPGGSGGELFFGEGSRLTVL.

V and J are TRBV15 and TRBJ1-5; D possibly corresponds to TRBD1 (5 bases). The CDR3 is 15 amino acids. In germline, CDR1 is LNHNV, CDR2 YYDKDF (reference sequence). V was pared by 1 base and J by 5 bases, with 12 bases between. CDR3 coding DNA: TGTGCCACCAGCAGAGCCCGAATAGGGGATCAGCCCCAGCATTTT. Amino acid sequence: CATSRARIGDQPQHF.

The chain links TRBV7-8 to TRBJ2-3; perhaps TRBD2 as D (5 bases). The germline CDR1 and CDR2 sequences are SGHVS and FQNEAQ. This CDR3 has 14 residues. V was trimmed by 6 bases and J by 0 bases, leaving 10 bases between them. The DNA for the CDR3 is TGTGCCAGCAGATCGGGATGGAGCACAGATACGCAGTATTTT. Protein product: CASRSGWSTDTQYF.

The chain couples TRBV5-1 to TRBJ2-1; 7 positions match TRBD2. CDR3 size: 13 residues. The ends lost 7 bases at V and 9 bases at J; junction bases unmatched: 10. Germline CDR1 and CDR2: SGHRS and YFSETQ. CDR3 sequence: CASHSDPGGEQFF. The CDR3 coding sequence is TGCGCCAGCCACAGCGACCCGGGGGGTGAGCAGTTCTTC.

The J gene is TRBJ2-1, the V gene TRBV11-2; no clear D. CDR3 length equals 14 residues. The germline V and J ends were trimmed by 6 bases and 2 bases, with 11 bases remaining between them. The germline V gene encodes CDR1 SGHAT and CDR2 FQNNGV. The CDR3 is CASRADGPYNEQFF. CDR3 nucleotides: TGTGCCAGCAGGGCAGATGGCCCCTACAATGAGCAGTTCTTC. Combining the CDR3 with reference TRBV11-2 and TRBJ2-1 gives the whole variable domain EAGVAQSPRYKIIEKRQSVAFWCNPISGHATLYWYQQILGQGPKLLIQFQNNGVVDDSQLPKDRFSAERLKGVDSTLKIQPAKLEDSAVYLCASRADGPYNEQFFGPGTRLTVL.

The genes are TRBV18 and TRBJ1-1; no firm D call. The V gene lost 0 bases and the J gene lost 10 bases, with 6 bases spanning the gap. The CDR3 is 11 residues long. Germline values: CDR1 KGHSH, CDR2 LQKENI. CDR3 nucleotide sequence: TGTGCCAGCTCACCACCTTTCTCAGCTTTCTTT. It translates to CASSPPFSAFF.

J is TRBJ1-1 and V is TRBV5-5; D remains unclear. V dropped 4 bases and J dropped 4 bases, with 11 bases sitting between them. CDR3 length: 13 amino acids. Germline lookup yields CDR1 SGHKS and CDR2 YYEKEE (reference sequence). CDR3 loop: CASSPPGITEAFF. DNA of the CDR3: TGTGCCAGCAGCCCCCCAGGTATCACTGAAGCTTTCTTT.

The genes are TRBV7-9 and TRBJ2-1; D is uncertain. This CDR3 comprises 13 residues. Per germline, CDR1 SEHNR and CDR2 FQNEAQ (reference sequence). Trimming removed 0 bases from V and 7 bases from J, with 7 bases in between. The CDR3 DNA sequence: TGTGCCAGCAGCTTAGCGTCTAGTAATGAGCAGTTCTTC. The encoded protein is CASSLASSNEQFF.

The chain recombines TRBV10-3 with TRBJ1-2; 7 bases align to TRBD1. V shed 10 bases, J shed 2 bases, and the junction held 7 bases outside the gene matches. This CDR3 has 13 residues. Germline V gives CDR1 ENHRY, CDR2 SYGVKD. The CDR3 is CATYQTGNYGYTF. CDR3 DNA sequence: TGTGCCACGTATCAGACAGGGAACTATGGCTACACCTTC.

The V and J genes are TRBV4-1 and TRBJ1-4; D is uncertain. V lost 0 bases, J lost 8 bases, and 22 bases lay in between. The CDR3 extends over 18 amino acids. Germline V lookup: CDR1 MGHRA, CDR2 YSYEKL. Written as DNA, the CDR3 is TGCGCCAGCAGCCAAGATCGGACTCGGACGGGTAATCGAGAAAAACTGTTTTTT. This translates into CASSQDRTRTGNREKLFF.

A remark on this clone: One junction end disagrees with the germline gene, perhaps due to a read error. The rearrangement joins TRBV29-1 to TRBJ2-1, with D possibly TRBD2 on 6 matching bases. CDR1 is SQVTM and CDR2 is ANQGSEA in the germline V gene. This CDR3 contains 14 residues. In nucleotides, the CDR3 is TGCAGCCATCTACAACGGGGGTCCTCCAATGAGCAGTTCTTC. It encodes CSHLQRGSSNEQFF.

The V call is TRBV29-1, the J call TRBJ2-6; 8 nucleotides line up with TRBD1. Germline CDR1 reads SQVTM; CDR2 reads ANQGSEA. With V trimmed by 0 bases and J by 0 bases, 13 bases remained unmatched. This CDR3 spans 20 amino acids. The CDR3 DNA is TGCAGCGTTGAAGAGGGGTCCCTGGGGACAGGTTTCTCTGGGGCCAACGTCCTGACTTTC. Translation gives CSVEEGSLGTGFSGANVLTF.

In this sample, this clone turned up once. CDR3 amino acids: CASSLASGLYGYTF. The CDR3 region has the DNA TGTGCCAGCAGCTTAGCATCAGGACTCTATGGCTACACCTTC. The chain carries TRBV7-9 and TRBJ1-2; no clear D. The CDR3 loop spans 14 amino acids. Trimming shortened V by 0 bases and J by 4 bases, and 9 bases separated the two germline ends. Germline-derived CDR1 and CDR2 are SEHNR and FQNEAQ (reference sequence).

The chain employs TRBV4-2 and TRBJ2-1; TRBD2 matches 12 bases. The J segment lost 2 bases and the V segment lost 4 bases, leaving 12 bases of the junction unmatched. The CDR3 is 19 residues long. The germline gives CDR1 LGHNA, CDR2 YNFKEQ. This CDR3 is CASSPAVLAGGSTYNEQFF. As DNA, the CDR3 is TGTGCCAGCAGCCCGGCGGTACTAGCGGGGGGTTCAACCTACAATGAGCAGTTCTTC.